These 32 T cell receptor beta chains came from one sample sequenced in a study of blood T cell repertoires in COVID-19. Produced via immunoSEQ multiplex PCR; TCRdb's table is partial and in-frame only. This sample carries over 200,000 clones, under 90% of them seen once, and the ten largest clones take 15% to 20%. Sequenced sample: peripheral blood. The receptor set was obtained from an elderly woman with active or convalescent COVID-19.

This clone showed up many times. The chain recombines TRBV25-1 with TRBJ2-7; D perhaps matches TRBD2 (5 bases). Trimming took off 4 bases at V and 3 bases at J, with 16 bases between the two ends. CDR1 MGHDK and CDR2 SYGVNS come from the germline V gene. The CDR3 sequence is 15 residues long. CDR3 bases: TGTGCCAGCAGTGTTGCTTCGGGCGGGTACTACGAGCAGTACTTC. Its protein product is CASSVASGGYYEQYF.

This clone was observed a single time. The J gene is TRBJ1-2, the V gene TRBV7-9; 7 bases are shared with TRBD1. J gave up 4 bases and V 5 bases, and 7 bases lay outside the gene matches. The CDR3 contains 14 residues. Germline loops: CDR1 SEHNR, CDR2 FQNEAQ (reference sequence). The CDR3 protein is CASSPEGGFYGYTF. The CDR3 nucleotides are TGTGCCAGCAGCCCGGAAGGGGGCTTCTATGGCTACACCTTC. Full variable domain (outside the CDR3, taken from reference TRBV7-9 and TRBJ1-2): DTGVSQNPRHKITKRGQNVTFRCDPISEHNRLYWYRQTLGQGPEFLTYFQNEAQLEKSRLLSDRFSAERPKGSFSTLEIQRTEQGDSAMYLCASSPEGGFYGYTFGSGTRLTVV.

The rearrangement links TRBV4-1 to TRBJ2-1; 13 positions agree with TRBD2. Germline CDR1 reads MGHRA; CDR2 reads YSYEKL. The CDR3 totals 16 residues. Trimming removed 6 bases from V and 4 bases from J; junction bases left unmatched: 6. CDR3 loop: CASRPRLAGGYNEQFF. The CDR3 DNA reads TGCGCCAGCAGGCCCAGACTAGCGGGAGGTTACAATGAGCAGTTCTTC.

The J gene is TRBJ2-4, the V gene TRBV6-2 or TRBV6-3; the match to TRBD2 covers 9 bases. The CDR3 runs 15 residues. From germline, CDR1 is MNHEY and CDR2 SVGEGT. The junction had 6 bases not matched to a gene; V was cut back by 3 bases and J by 6 bases. The CDR3 coding sequence is TGTGCCAGCAGTTATCCGGCGGGGGGGACAAACATTCAGTACTTC. It translates to CASSYPAGGTNIQYF.

This chain joins TRBV4-3 and TRBJ2-6; 7 nucleotides match TRBD1. Germline V gene data show CDR1 as LGHNA and CDR2 as YSLEER. The trim removed 3 bases at V and 2 bases at J, leaving 4 bases unmatched. This CDR3 region has 16 residues. The CDR3 loop reads CASSQAQGAGANVLTF. DNA of the CDR3: TGCGCCAGCAGCCAGGCTCAGGGGGCTGGGGCCAACGTCCTGACTTTC.

This clone was observed a single time. The V and J genes are TRBV3-1 (or the pseudogene TRBV3-2) and TRBJ2-7; 7 bases align to TRBD2. This CDR3 comprises 15 residues. The trim removed 4 bases at V and 6 bases at J, leaving 12 bases unmatched. CDR1 is LGHDT and CDR2 is YNNKEL in the germline V gene (reference sequence). The CDR3 nucleotides read TGTGCCAGCAGCCTCCGGGGCGGGAGTATGATCGAGCAGTACTTC. It encodes CASSLRGGSMIEQYF.

The chain is built from TRBV5-6 and TRBJ1-6; D ambiguous. CDR1 is SGHDT, CDR2 YYEEEE, per germline. The CDR3 length is 12 residues. With 1 base removed from V and 9 bases from J, the gap between germline ends came to 5 bases. The CDR3 protein is CASSLNSSPLHF. The CDR3 DNA reads as TGTGCCAGCAGCTTGAATAGTTCACCCCTCCACTTT.

The V gene is TRBV5-5, the J gene TRBJ1-2, with 9 bases identical to TRBD1. The CDR3 has 15 amino acids. V shed 2 bases and J 4 bases; nucleotides not matched to a gene: 6. The germline V gene encodes CDR1 SGHKS and CDR2 YYEKEE (reference sequence). The CDR3 here is CASSFRDRETYGYTF. The CDR3, as DNA: TGTGCCAGCAGCTTTAGGGACAGGGAAACCTATGGCTACACCTTC. Together with reference TRBV5-5 and TRBJ1-2, the CDR3 gives the full variable domain: DAGVTQSPTHLIKTRGQQVTLRCSPISGHKSVSWYQQVLGQGPQFIFQYYEKEERGRGNFPDRFSARQFPNYSSELNVNALLLGDSALYLCASSFRDRETYGYTFGSGTRLTVV.

This chain connects TRBV18 to TRBJ2-5; D is unclear. CDR1 and CDR2 (germline): KGHSH, LQKENI. CDR3 length: 13 residues. Trimming pared 4 bases from V and 5 bases from J, leaving 11 bases between. CDR3 coding DNA: TGTGCCAGCTCACGCAACGGGTACGAGACCCAGTACTTC. It specifies CASSRNGYETQYF.

The rearrangement links TRBV18 to TRBJ2-3, with 9 bases that match TRBD2. Trimming at V came to 6 bases and at J to 4 bases, leaving 11 bases not matched to a gene. The CDR3 extends over 16 amino acids. Germline CDR1 is KGHSH and CDR2 is LQKENI. The CDR3 is CASSPRRSGGPDTQYF. CDR3 bases: TGTGCCAGCTCGCCGCGGCGGAGCGGGGGGCCAGATACGCAGTATTTT.

This clone was seen a single time. The chain employs TRBV15 and TRBJ2-5; 9 bases line up with TRBD2. The CDR3 length is 16 residues. The V segment lost 0 bases and the J segment 4 bases; nucleotides outside the gene matches: 6. The germline V gene encodes CDR1 LNHNV and CDR2 YYDKDF (reference sequence). The CDR3 loop is CATSRDFAGGLETQYF. CDR3 bases: TGTGCCACCAGCAGAGATTTCGCGGGAGGGTTAGAGACCCAGTACTTC.

The J gene is TRBJ2-1, the V gene TRBV7-9; the D gene is possibly TRBD2 (6 bases). The CDR3 loop spans 14 amino acids. V was clipped by 5 bases and J by 4 bases, with 12 bases between them. Germline values: CDR1 SEHNR, CDR2 FQNEAQ (reference sequence). The CDR3 region is CASSPSGVYNEQFF. CDR3 coding DNA: TGTGCCAGCAGCCCCTCGGGGGTGTACAATGAGCAGTTCTTC.

The chain has TRBV18 and TRBJ1-6; tentative D call: TRBD1 (6 bases). V gave up 1 base and J gave up 14 bases, with 15 bases separating them. The germline V gene encodes CDR1 KGHSH and CDR2 LQKENI. The CDR3 contains 14 residues. CDR3 nucleotide sequence: TGTGCCAGCTCACCACTACAGGGTAATTCGGCCCTCCACTTT. Protein product: CASSPLQGNSALHF.

This rearrangement joins TRBV2 to TRBJ1-6; 7 bases align to TRBD1. Trimming cost V 6 bases and J 2 bases; bases outside gene matches: 1. This CDR3 has 14 amino acids. Germline loops: CDR1 SNHLY, CDR2 FYNNEI. The CDR3 is CASSGTAYNSPLHF. The CDR3, as DNA: TGTGCCAGCAGCGGGACAGCCTATAATTCACCCCTCCACTTT.

The chain combines TRBV10-3 with TRBJ2-3, with 8 bases aligning to TRBD1. Germline loops: CDR1 ENHRY, CDR2 SYGVKD. This CDR3 contains 15 residues. V trimming: 8 bases; J trimming: 2 bases; junction bases outside the gene matches: 9. Written as DNA, the CDR3 is TGTGCCATCGGAAGGACAGGGCTTACCACAGATACGCAGTATTTT. Protein: CAIGRTGLTTDTQYF.

The J gene is TRBJ2-7, the V gene TRBV6-5; tentatively, D is TRBD2 (5 bases). Trimming shortened V by 11 bases and J by 0 bases, and 14 bases separated the two germline ends. Germline V gene sequence: CDR1 MNHEY, CDR2 SVGAGI. The CDR3 length is 13 residues. The CDR3 DNA reads TGTGCCGGAGGAAAGGACGGCTCCTACGAGCAGTACTTC. This gives the protein CAGGKDGSYEQYF.

The chain has TRBV4-2 and TRBJ2-7; 10 bases are shared with TRBD2. The CDR3 has 16 residues. Germline V gene lookup returns CDR1 LGHNA and CDR2 YNFKEQ. Trimming at V came to 1 base and at J to 3 bases, leaving 6 bases not matched to a gene. The CDR3 spells CASSQVASGGSYEQYF. The CDR3 DNA follows: TGTGCCAGCAGCCAAGTAGCTAGCGGGGGCAGCTACGAGCAGTACTTC.

This chain uses TRBV19 with TRBJ2-5; possible D gene TRBD2, 6 bases. With 2 bases removed from V and 5 bases from J, the gap between germline ends came to 12 bases. The CDR3 extends over 14 amino acids. The germline V gene encodes CDR1 LNHDA and CDR2 SQIVND (reference sequence). CDR3 bases: TGTGCCAGTAGTATAAGACACGCGGGGGAGACCCAGTACTTC. This translates into CASSIRHAGETQYF.

The V gene is TRBV9, the J gene TRBJ2-2; perhaps TRBD1 as D (5 bases). V lost 6 bases and J lost 1, with 19 bases in between. CDR3 length equals 17 residues. CDR1 is SGDLS and CDR2 is YYNGEE in the germline V gene. The DNA of the CDR3 is TGTGCCAGCACCCCCATTGCAGGGTTCTTGAACACCGGGGAGCTGTTTTTT. This gives the protein CASTPIAGFLNTGELFF.

The CDR3 nucleotides are TGTGCCAGCAGTTTATCAACAGGGACCTCCTACGAGCAGTACTTC. The encoded protein is CASSLSTGTSYEQYF. The chain is built from TRBV27 and TRBJ2-7; maybe TRBD1 (6 bases). CDR1 and CDR2 (germline): MNHEY, SMNVEV (reference sequence). Between the trimmed V and J ends, which lost 0 bases and 0 bases, there was a span of 9 bases. The CDR3 runs to 15 residues.

The chain has TRBV9 and TRBJ2-6, with unresolved D. Trimming took off 3 bases at V and 2 bases at J, with 15 bases between the two ends. Germline V CDR1 and CDR2: SGDLS, YYNGEE. CDR3 length: 17 amino acids. CDR3 in amino acids: CASSGAPVYAGANVLTF. CDR3 nucleotide sequence: TGTGCCAGCAGCGGCGCCCCCGTGTATGCTGGGGCCAACGTCCTGACTTTC.

The gene calls are TRBV4-2 and TRBJ2-2; TRBD2 matches 8 bases. From germline, CDR1 is LGHNA and CDR2 YNFKEQ. Germline trimming cut 3 bases from V and 2 bases from J; bases unmatched to any gene: 5. The CDR3 sequence is 16 residues long. The CDR3 is CASSQRGGTNTGELFF. CDR3 in DNA: TGTGCCAGCAGCCAGCGCGGGGGGACCAACACCGGGGAGCTGTTTTTT.

The V call is TRBV2, the J call TRBJ2-3, with no clear D. This CDR3 is built from 14 residues. Germline lookup yields CDR1 SNHLY and CDR2 FYNNEI. V lost 6 bases and J 1 base, leaving 11 bases between the germline ends. The DNA for the CDR3 is TGTGCCAGCAGCCAGCGCCCGGGCACAGATACGCAGTATTTT. Translation: CASSQRPGTDTQYF.

This chain connects TRBV5-1 to TRBJ2-3, with 7 bases aligning to TRBD2. Trimming removed 3 bases from V and 3 bases from J; junction bases left unmatched: 10. The CDR3 sequence is 16 residues long. CDR1 is SGHRS and CDR2 is YFSETQ in the germline V gene. The CDR3 protein is CASSSAALAVTDTQYF. The CDR3 DNA follows: TGCGCCAGCAGCTCTGCCGCGCTAGCGGTAACAGATACGCAGTATTTT.

V gene TRBV10-2 combines with J gene TRBJ2-7; TRBD2 matches at 9 bases. The CDR3 is 13 amino acids. V shed 6 bases, J shed 2 bases, and the junction held 2 bases outside the gene matches. Per germline, CDR1 WSHSY and CDR2 SAAADI. CDR3 region: CASRASGAYEQYF. The DNA of the CDR3 is TGCGCCAGCAGAGCTAGCGGGGCCTACGAGCAGTACTTC.

The chain has TRBV6-1 and TRBJ1-2; D gene uncertain. This CDR3 spans 12 amino acids. Germline CDR1 is MNHNS and CDR2 is SASEGT. The V and J ends lost 2 bases and 5 bases respectively, with 6 bases between them. The CDR3 coding sequence is TGTGCCAGCAGTGAAAACGGTTATGGCTACACCTTC. This gives the protein CASSENGYGYTF.

This sequence joins TRBV27 and TRBJ1-2, with D tentatively TRBD1 (5 bases). The CDR3 has 13 amino acids. Between the trimmed V and J ends, which lost 7 bases and 7 bases, there was a span of 16 bases. From germline, CDR1 is MNHEY and CDR2 SMNVEV (reference sequence). The CDR3 DNA is TGTGCCAGCAACTCCGGGGGGGTTTCTGGCTACACCTTC. Protein product: CASNSGGVSGYTF.

The genes are TRBV7-2 and TRBJ2-3; 8 bases agree with TRBD2. Per germline, CDR1 SGHTA and CDR2 FQGNSA. This CDR3 comprises 15 residues. The trim removed 3 bases at V and 6 bases at J, leaving 8 bases unmatched. Written as DNA, the CDR3 is TGTGCCAGCAGCTTGACGGGGGGGCCCACTGATACGCAGTATTTT. It translates to CASSLTGGPTDTQYF.

V usage is TRBV5-4 and J usage is TRBJ2-3; 8 bases align to TRBD1. Germline CDR1 is SGHNT and CDR2 is YYREEE (reference sequence). CDR3 length: 17 residues. The V segment lost 0 bases and the J segment 4 bases; nucleotides outside the gene matches: 10. CDR3 nucleotides: TGTGCCAGCAGCTTGGCCTTATTGGCAGGGGGCGCAGATACGCAGTATTTT. Residues: CASSLALLAGGADTQYF.

The V call is TRBV5-1, the J call TRBJ2-2; 8 bases align to TRBD1. The CDR3 sequence is 15 residues long. Trimming removed 4 bases from V and 1 base from J; junction bases left unmatched: 3. In germline, CDR1 is SGHRS, CDR2 YFSETQ. The CDR3 region is CASSAGTGNTGELFF. The CDR3 DNA reads as TGCGCCAGCAGCGCCGGGACAGGGAACACCGGGGAGCTGTTTTTT.

The chain has TRBV29-1 and TRBJ2-7; 11 positions agree with TRBD2. CDR1 is SQVTM, CDR2 ANQGSEA, per germline. The CDR3 length is 14 residues. Losses at the gene ends were 5 bases for V and 4 bases for J; bases not matched to a gene: 7. DNA of the CDR3: TGCAGCGTTTCTAGCCTAGCGGGAGGATACGAGCAGTACTTC. Encoded protein: CSVSSLAGGYEQYF.

The V and J genes are TRBV27 and TRBJ2-1, with 9 bases fitting TRBD1. The CDR3 contains 16 residues. Germline CDR1 is MNHEY and CDR2 is SMNVEV (reference sequence). The trim removed 0 bases at V and 4 bases at J, leaving 4 bases unmatched. CDR3 DNA sequence: TGTGCCAGCAGTTTATCGCGGACAGGGGATTACAATGAGCAGTTCTTC. It specifies CASSLSRTGDYNEQFF.